Listed below are T cell receptor beta chains from one sample, sequenced in a study of lymphopenia after photon versus proton radiotherapy. The method was immunoSEQ multiplex PCR; TCRdb's version includes in-frame clones alone and lacks a portion of them. This sample has 15,000 or so clones, with roughly nine tenths found just once. Sequences were derived from peripheral blood, sampled from a patient treated with proton-based radiotherapy. The receptors derive from a woman in her sixties or seventies with cholangiocarcinoma. Some clones in this sample may be carry-over from other donors' samples. The CDR3 runs from the conserved cysteine through the conserved F or W. Fields, in order: J gene, D gene, clone size, V gene, CDR3 protein, CDR3 DNA. A D gene is named only where the DNA matches it firmly. Clone size, where shown, is once, few, many, or a class for clones that have expanded.

J: TRBJ2-7
D: -
size: -
V: TRBV18
CDR3: CASSPPRQGGLAYEQYF
DNA: TGTGCCAGCTCACCACCCCGTCAGGGGGGTCTGGCGTACGAGCAGTACTTC

J: TRBJ2-4
D: -
size: -
V: TRBV15
CDR3: CATSGYRDRRNIQYF
DNA: TGTGCCACCAGCGGGTACAGGGATAGGAGAAACATTCAGTACTTC

J: TRBJ2-7
D: TRBD1
size: -
V: TRBV9
CDR3: CASSGGTGVAYEQYF
DNA: TGTGCCAGCAGCGGCGGGACAGGGGTAGCCTACGAGCAGTACTTC

J: TRBJ1-2
D: TRBD1
size: -
V: TRBV7-3
CDR3: CASSLGQGDNGYTF
DNA: TGTGCCAGCAGCCTAGGACAGGGGGATAATGGCTACACCTTC

J: TRBJ2-2
D: -
size: -
V: TRBV5-1
CDR3: CASSFNGGELFF
DNA: TGCGCCAGCAGCTTCAATGGCGGGGAGCTGTTTTTT

J: TRBJ2-1
D: -
size: once
V: TRBV6-5
CDR3: CASSYSGRGKGNEQFF
DNA: TGTGCCAGCAGTTACTCCGGCAGGGGTAAGGGCAATGAGCAGTTCTTC

J: TRBJ2-5
D: TRBD1
size: once
V: TRBV10-1
CDR3: CASSKPGQGETQYF
DNA: TGCGCCAGCAGTAAACCCGGACAGGGTGAGACCCAGTACTTC

J: TRBJ1-5
D: -
size: -
V: TRBV2
CDR3: CASSELRGSNQPQHF
DNA: TGTGCCAGCAGTGAACTGAGGGGTAGCAATCAGCCCCAGCATTTT

J: TRBJ2-1
D: TRBD2
size: -
V: TRBV7-2
CDR3: CASSLALTSVNEQFF
DNA: TGTGCCAGCAGCTTAGCGTTGACTAGCGTTAATGAGCAGTTCTTC

J: TRBJ1-6
D: -
size: -
V: TRBV15
CDR3: CATSRGGILNSPLHF
DNA: TGTGCCACCAGCAGAGGGGGTATCTTGAATTCACCCCTCCACTTT

J: TRBJ2-7
D: -
size: -
V: TRBV6-6
CDR3: CASRETSWQQYF
DNA: TGTGCCAGCAGGGAGACATCCTGGCAGCAGTACTTC

J: TRBJ2-3
D: TRBD2
size: -
V: TRBV5-4
CDR3: CASRNLAGGPVGTQYF
DNA: TGTGCCAGCAGGAATCTAGCGGGAGGGCCGGTAGGGACGCAGTATTTT

J: TRBJ2-1
D: -
size: -
V: TRBV6-1
CDR3: CASSDRYNEQFF
DNA: TGTGCCAGCAGTGATAGGTACAATGAGCAGTTCTTC

J: TRBJ2-1
D: TRBD1
size: -
V: TRBV6-5
CDR3: CASRYSGGWSEQLF
DNA: TGTGCCAGCCGTTACTCAGGGGGCTGGAGTGAGCAGCTCTTC

J: TRBJ2-7
D: TRBD1
size: -
V: TRBV27
CDR3: CASSPGTGGYEQYF
DNA: TGTGCCAGCAGCCCCGGGACAGGGGGCTACGAGCAGTACTTC

J: TRBJ2-2
D: TRBD2
size: -
V: TRBV6-1
CDR3: CASSELAGLNTGELFF
DNA: TGTGCCAGCAGTGAACTAGCGGGGTTGAACACCGGGGAGCTGTTTTTT

J: TRBJ1-5
D: -
size: -
V: TRBV18
CDR3: CASSGSVVVGPQHF
DNA: TGTGCCAGCTCCGGTAGTGTTGTGGTCGGGCCCCAGCATTTT

J: TRBJ2-4
D: TRBD1
size: -
V: TRBV5-1
CDR3: CASSMTGSKNIQYF
DNA: TGCGCCAGCAGCATGACAGGGTCTAAAAACATTCAGTACTTC

J: TRBJ2-1
D: -
size: -
V: TRBV2
CDR3: CASSPGRLNEQFF
DNA: TGTGCCAGCAGTCCCGGGCGTCTCAATGAGCAGTTCTTC

J: TRBJ1-4
D: -
size: -
V: TRBV15
CDR3: CATSRDLGVGLFF
DNA: TGTGCCACCAGCAGAGACTTAGGGGTCGGACTGTTTTTT

J: TRBJ1-1
D: TRBD1
size: -
V: TRBV5-1
CDR3: CASSRQGDTEAFF
DNA: TGCGCCAGCAGCAGACAGGGGGACACTGAAGCTTTCTTT

J: TRBJ1-1
D: TRBD1
size: -
V: TRBV6-6
CDR3: CASSYRGGLTEAFF
DNA: TGTGCCAGCAGTTACCGAGGGGGCCTCACTGAAGCTTTCTTT

J: TRBJ1-2
D: -
size: -
V: TRBV21-1
CDR3: CASSKGEGAHYGYTF
DNA: TGTGCCAGCAGCAAAGGTGAGGGGGCCCACTATGGCTACACCTTC

J: TRBJ2-3
D: -
size: -
V: TRBV5-1
CDR3: CASSLGATSTDTQYF
DNA: TGCGCCAGCAGCTTGGGAGCTACCAGCACAGATACGCAGTATTTT

J: TRBJ1-4
D: TRBD1
size: -
V: TRBV6-5
CDR3: CASSYSRQGDEKLFF
DNA: TGTGCCAGCAGTTACTCGAGGCAGGGGGATGAAAAACTGTTTTTT

J: TRBJ2-1
D: TRBD2
size: -
V: TRBV18
CDR3: CASTPGLAGGSSYNEQFF
DNA: TGTGCCAGCACCCCGGGGCTAGCGGGAGGGAGCTCCTACAATGAGCAGTTCTTC

J: TRBJ2-5
D: -
size: -
V: TRBV5-1
CDR3: CASSSTPPGETQYF
DNA: TGCGCCAGCAGCTCCACCCCCCCCGGAGAGACCCAGTACTTC

J: TRBJ2-5
D: -
size: -
V: TRBV9
CDR3: CASSVEGVSETQYF
DNA: TGTGCCAGCAGCGTAGAAGGGGTAAGCGAGACCCAGTACTTC

J: TRBJ1-2
D: TRBD1
size: -
V: TRBV4-2
CDR3: CASSQLQGGIYGYTF
DNA: TGTGCCAGCAGCCAACTACAGGGGGGGATCTATGGCTACACCTTC

J: TRBJ2-7
D: -
size: -
V: TRBV2
CDR3: CASSPQFYEQYF
DNA: TGTGCCAGCAGTCCCCAATTCTACGAGCAGTACTTC